The rows below give T cell receptor beta chains drawn from one sample of a study of pediatric ulcerative colitis. Profiling relied on immunoSEQ multiplex PCR, and the TCRdb table lists in-frame clones only, not all of them. The sample lists approximately 4,300 clones, just over 90% occurring once. The sample consisted of blood. The receptors stem from a boy between 10 and 17 years old who was a control in a study of pediatric ulcerative colitis. CDR3s include the opening cysteine and the closing phenylalanine or tryptophan. The order of the fields is J gene, V gene, D gene, clone size, CDR3 protein, CDR3 DNA. D genes are given only for firm matches. The size entry is marked missing in some rows and otherwise reads once, few, many or a size class.

J: TRBJ2-3; V: TRBV5-1; D: NA; size: NA; CDR3: CASSLTGLSSVDTQYF; DNA: TGCGCCAGCAGCTTGACAGGCCTGTCATCTGTGGATACGCAGTATTTT
J: TRBJ2-5; V: TRBV11-2; D: TRBD2; size: NA; CDR3: CASSFPAGGQETQYF; DNA: TGTGCCAGCAGCTTCCCAGCGGGAGGGCAAGAGACCCAGTACTTC
J: TRBJ2-1; V: TRBV7-8; D: NA; size: NA; CDR3: CASSFRDGNNEQFF; DNA: TGTGCCAGCAGCTTCCGGGACGGGAACAATGAGCAGTTCTTC
J: TRBJ1-5; V: TRBV10-3; D: TRBD1; size: NA; CDR3: CAIRGTGPYQPQHF; DNA: TGTGCCATCAGGGGGACAGGGCCTTATCAGCCCCAGCATTTT
J: TRBJ2-5; V: TRBV19; D: TRBD1; size: NA; CDR3: CASRSRAGGWETQYF; DNA: TGTGCCAGTAGATCACGGGCAGGGGGCTGGGAGACCCAGTACTTC
J: TRBJ1-4; V: TRBV19; D: NA; size: NA; CDR3: CASSISSATNEKLFF; DNA: TGTGCCAGTAGTATATCCAGCGCAACTAATGAAAAACTGTTTTTT
J: TRBJ1-1; V: TRBV10-3; D: NA; size: NA; CDR3: CAISDIRGWDTEAFF; DNA: TGTGCCATCAGTGACATCCGGGGGTGGGACACTGAAGCTTTCTTT
J: TRBJ2-5; V: TRBV7-3; D: TRBD2; size: NA; CDR3: CASSLSLAGPETQYF; DNA: TGTGCCAGCAGCTTATCCCTAGCGGGACCCGAGACCCAGTACTTC
J: TRBJ1-1; V: TRBV9; D: TRBD1; size: few; CDR3: CASSLRDSYTEAFF; DNA: TGTGCCAGCAGCTTGCGGGACAGCTACACTGAAGCTTTCTTT
J: TRBJ2-5; V: TRBV2; D: TRBD1; size: NA; CDR3: CASSSSSGGSETQYF; DNA: TGTGCCAGCAGTTCCTCTTCAGGGGGCAGTGAGACCCAGTACTTC
J: TRBJ1-1; V: TRBV19; D: NA; size: NA; CDR3: CASSTFKNTEAFF; DNA: TGTGCCAGTAGTACCTTCAAGAACACTGAAGCTTTCTTT
J: TRBJ2-1; V: TRBV6-1; D: NA; size: NA; CDR3: CASSVLGLSYNEQFF; DNA: TGTGCCAGCAGTGTCCTAGGACTTTCCTACAATGAGCAGTTCTTC
J: TRBJ2-1; V: TRBV7-8; D: TRBD2; size: NA; CDR3: CASSLTGGRSYNEQFF; DNA: TGTGCCAGCAGCTTAACGGGGGGTCGGTCCTACAATGAGCAGTTCTTC
J: TRBJ1-2; V: TRBV7-9; D: NA; size: NA; CDR3: CASSLKPEGYTF; DNA: TGTGCCAGCAGCCTGAAGCCGGAGGGCTACACCTTC
J: TRBJ2-5; V: TRBV15; D: TRBD2; size: NA; CDR3: CATSRELIAGGSETQYF; DNA: TGTGCCACCAGCAGAGAGCTGATAGCGGGAGGGTCAGAGACCCAGTACTTC
J: TRBJ2-2; V: TRBV18; D: NA; size: NA; CDR3: CASSPPQGLGDTGELFF; DNA: TGTGCCAGCTCACCACCGCAGGGCCTCGGGGACACCGGGGAGCTGTTTTTT
J: TRBJ1-2; V: TRBV28; D: NA; size: NA; CDR3: CASSLGQGNYGYTF; DNA: TGTGCCAGCAGTTTAGGGCAGGGGAACTATGGCTACACCTTC
J: TRBJ1-1; V: TRBV10-3; D: NA; size: NA; CDR3: CAISGEGNTEAFF; DNA: TGTGCCATCAGTGGGGAGGGTAACACTGAAGCTTTCTTT
J: TRBJ2-2; V: TRBV11-2; D: NA; size: NA; CDR3: CASSLGVPGELFF; DNA: TGTGCCAGCAGCTTAGGCGTGCCGGGGGAGCTGTTTTTT
J: TRBJ2-1; V: TRBV7-7; D: TRBD1; size: NA; CDR3: CASSFQPSGTGVYNEQFF; DNA: TGTGCTAGCAGCTTCCAACCATCAGGGACAGGAGTTTACAATGAGCAGTTCTTC
J: TRBJ1-1; V: TRBV9; D: NA; size: NA; CDR3: CASSVASGTEAFF; DNA: TGTGCCAGCAGCGTAGCCAGTGGCACTGAAGCTTTCTTT
J: TRBJ1-3; V: TRBV30; D: NA; size: NA; CDR3: CAWSAVRRSGNTIYF; DNA: TGTGCCTGGAGTGCCGTCCGGAGATCTGGAAACACCATATATTTT
J: TRBJ2-3; V: TRBV6-1; D: TRBD2; size: NA; CDR3: CASNYGLADTDTQYF; DNA: TGTGCCAGCAACTATGGACTAGCGGACACAGATACGCAGTATTTT
J: TRBJ2-7; V: TRBV19; D: NA; size: NA; CDR3: CASSIGPGPTYEQYF; DNA: TGTGCCAGTAGTATAGGACCCGGACCCACCTACGAGCAGTACTTC
J: TRBJ2-1; V: TRBV11-3; D: NA; size: NA; CDR3: CASSQEGRSYNEQFF; DNA: TGTGCCAGCAGCCAGGAGGGCCGATCCTACAATGAGCAGTTCTTC
J: TRBJ2-1; V: TRBV6-5; D: TRBD2; size: NA; CDR3: CASSYTSGRAGQFF; DNA: TGTGCCAGCAGTTATACTAGCGGGAGGGCCGGGCAGTTCTTC
J: TRBJ2-4; V: TRBV5-5; D: TRBD2; size: NA; CDR3: CASSLGLAGPQNIQYF; DNA: TGTGCCAGCAGCTTGGGACTAGCGGGACCACAAAACATTCAGTACTTC
J: TRBJ2-5; V: TRBV5-1; D: TRBD2; size: NA; CDR3: CASSRGLAGDQETQYF; DNA: TGCGCCAGCAGTAGGGGACTAGCGGGGGACCAAGAGACCCAGTACTTC
J: TRBJ2-5; V: TRBV19; D: TRBD2; size: once; CDR3: CASSITSGQETQYF; DNA: TGTGCCAGTAGTATTACTAGCGGCCAAGAGACCCAGTACTTC
J: TRBJ1-1; V: TRBV4-3; D: NA; size: NA; CDR3: CASSQDEGTEAFF; DNA: TGCGCCAGCAGCCAAGACGAGGGGACTGAAGCTTTCTTT
J: TRBJ2-5; V: TRBV2; D: NA; size: NA; CDR3: CASTRETQYF; DNA: TGTGCCAGCACACGGGAGACCCAGTACTTC
J: TRBJ2-3; V: TRBV13; D: NA; size: once; CDR3: CASSLALRDTQYF; DNA: TGTGCCAGCAGCTTAGCTCTGCGAGATACGCAGTATTTT
J: TRBJ2-4; V: TRBV10-3; D: NA; size: NA; CDR3: CAISSAGLAKNIQYF; DNA: TGTGCCATCAGCAGTGCCGGTCTAGCCAAAAACATTCAGTACTTC
J: TRBJ1-1; V: TRBV18; D: TRBD1; size: NA; CDR3: CASSPRDSTEAFF; DNA: TGTGCCAGCTCACCTAGGGACAGCACTGAAGCTTTCTTT
J: TRBJ2-5; V: TRBV30; D: NA; size: NA; CDR3: CAYLQETQYF; DNA: TGTGCCTACCTCCAAGAGACCCAGTACTTC
J: TRBJ2-3; V: TRBV27; D: NA; size: NA; CDR3: CASSLGGSSDTQYF; DNA: TGTGCCAGCAGTTTAGGCGGCAGCTCGGATACGCAGTATTTT
J: TRBJ2-3; V: TRBV27; D: NA; size: NA; CDR3: CASSFGAFFPDTQYF; DNA: TGTGCCAGCAGTTTTGGAGCGTTTTTCCCAGATACGCAGTATTTT
J: TRBJ1-1; V: TRBV20-1; D: NA; size: NA; CDR3: CSAGENTEAFF; DNA: TGCAGTGCGGGAGAAAACACTGAAGCTTTCTTT
J: TRBJ2-2; V: TRBV11-1; D: TRBD1; size: NA; CDR3: CASSLIQGAGELFF; DNA: TGTGCCAGCAGCTTAATTCAGGGGGCCGGGGAGCTGTTTTTT
J: TRBJ1-2; V: TRBV20-1; D: NA; size: NA; CDR3: CSARRDNGYTF; DNA: TGCAGTGCGAGACGGGATAATGGCTACACCTTC
J: TRBJ2-1; V: TRBV5-1; D: TRBD2; size: NA; CDR3: CASSLGVAGGPNEQFF; DNA: TGCGCCAGCAGCCTAGGGGTAGCGGGAGGGCCAAATGAGCAGTTCTTC
J: TRBJ1-5; V: TRBV6-1; D: NA; size: NA; CDR3: CASSRGRDNQPQHF; DNA: TGTGCCAGCAGTCGGGGACGGGACAATCAGCCCCAGCATTTT
J: TRBJ2-3; V: TRBV5-1; D: NA; size: NA; CDR3: CASSLAQGGADTQYF; DNA: TGCGCCAGCAGCTTGGCTCAAGGGGGTGCAGATACGCAGTATTTT
J: TRBJ1-6; V: TRBV4-2; D: TRBD1; size: NA; CDR3: CASSQDRGYNSPLHF; DNA: TGTGCCAGCAGCCAAGACAGGGGGTATAATTCACCCCTCCACTTT
J: TRBJ2-2; V: TRBV7-2; D: TRBD2; size: NA; CDR3: CASSLRTSGILTGELFF; DNA: TGTGCCAGCAGCCTACGGACTAGCGGGATTTTAACCGGGGAGCTGTTTTTT
J: TRBJ1-5; V: TRBV28; D: TRBD1; size: once; CDR3: CASSSPLGQGSIYSNQPQHF; DNA: TGTGCCAGCAGTTCTCCTTTGGGACAGGGGTCGATCTATAGCAATCAGCCCCAGCATTTT
J: TRBJ1-5; V: TRBV4-3; D: NA; size: NA; CDR3: CASSQVFGLGSVLNQPQHF; DNA: TGCGCCAGCAGCCAAGTCTTTGGCCTAGGCAGCGTTCTCAATCAGCCCCAGCATTTT
J: TRBJ1-2; V: TRBV5-8; D: NA; size: once; CDR3: CATPTSFGIARYTF; DNA: TGTGCCACCCCAACCTCCTTTGGGATAGCGCGCTACACCTTC
J: TRBJ2-7; V: TRBV5-6; D: NA; size: NA; CDR3: CASSLLGRARGPPYEQYF; DNA: TGTGCCAGCAGCTTGTTAGGGCGTGCCCGGGGGCCGCCCTACGAGCAGTACTTC
J: TRBJ1-4; V: TRBV19; D: NA; size: NA; CDR3: CASRGGQDNEKLFF; DNA: TGTGCCAGTAGAGGAGGTCAGGATAATGAAAAACTGTTTTTT